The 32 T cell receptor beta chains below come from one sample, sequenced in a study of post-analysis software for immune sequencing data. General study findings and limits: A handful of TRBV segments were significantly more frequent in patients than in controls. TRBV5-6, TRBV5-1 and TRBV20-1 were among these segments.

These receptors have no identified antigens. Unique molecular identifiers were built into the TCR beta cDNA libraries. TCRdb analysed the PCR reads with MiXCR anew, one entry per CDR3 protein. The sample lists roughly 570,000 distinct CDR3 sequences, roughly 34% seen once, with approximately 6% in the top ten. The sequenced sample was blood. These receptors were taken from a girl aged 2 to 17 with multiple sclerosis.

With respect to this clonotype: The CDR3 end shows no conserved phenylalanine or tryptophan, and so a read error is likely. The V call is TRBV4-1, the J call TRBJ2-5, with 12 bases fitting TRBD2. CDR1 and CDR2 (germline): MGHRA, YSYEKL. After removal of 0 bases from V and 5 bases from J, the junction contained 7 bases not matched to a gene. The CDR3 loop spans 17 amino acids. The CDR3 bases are TGCGCCAGCAGCCAAGATCCACCTAGCGGGGGGGTGGAGACCCAGTACTGC. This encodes CASSQDPPSGGVETQYC.

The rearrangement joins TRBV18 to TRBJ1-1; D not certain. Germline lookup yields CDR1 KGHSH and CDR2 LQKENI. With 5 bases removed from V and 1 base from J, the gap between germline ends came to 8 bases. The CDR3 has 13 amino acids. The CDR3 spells CASSTQKNTEAFF. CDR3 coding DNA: TGTGCCAGCTCAACACAAAAGAACACTGAAGCTTTCTTT.

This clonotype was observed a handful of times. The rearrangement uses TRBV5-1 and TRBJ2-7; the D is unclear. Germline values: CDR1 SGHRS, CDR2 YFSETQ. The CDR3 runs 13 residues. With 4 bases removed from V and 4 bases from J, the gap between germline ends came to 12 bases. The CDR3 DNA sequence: TGCGCCAGCAGCCACGGCTCGGCTTACGAGCAGTACTTC. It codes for CASSHGSAYEQYF.

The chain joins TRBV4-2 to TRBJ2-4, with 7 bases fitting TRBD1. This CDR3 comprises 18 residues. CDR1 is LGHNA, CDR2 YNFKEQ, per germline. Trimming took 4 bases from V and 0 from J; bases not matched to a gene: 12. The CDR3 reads CASSPGTVVRVAKNIQYF. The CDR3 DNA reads TGTGCCAGCAGCCCCGGGACAGTAGTCCGGGTAGCCAAAAACATTCAGTACTTC.

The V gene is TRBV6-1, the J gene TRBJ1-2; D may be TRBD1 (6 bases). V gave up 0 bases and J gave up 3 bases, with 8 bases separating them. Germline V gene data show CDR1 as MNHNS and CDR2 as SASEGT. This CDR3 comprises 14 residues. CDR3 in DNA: TGTGCCAGCAGTGAAGCGGCAGGGGACTATGGCTACACCTTC. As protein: CASSEAAGDYGYTF.

CDR3 nucleotide sequence: TGTGCCACCAGCAGCCTAGACAGAGTCTCCTATAATTCACCCCTCCACTTT. This codes for CATSSLDRVSYNSPLHF. The rearrangement links TRBV15 to TRBJ1-6, with D possibly matching TRBD1 (5 bases). The CDR3 is made up of 17 amino acids. The germline V gene has CDR1 LNHNV and CDR2 YYDKDF (reference sequence). The V gene lost 3 bases and the J gene lost 0 bases, with 12 bases spanning the gap.

The CDR3 sequence is CASSPRIGTDTQYF. The CDR3 DNA reads TGTGCCAGCAGCCCCCGGATTGGAACAGATACGCAGTATTTT. The chain combines TRBV28 with TRBJ2-3; no definite D call. The CDR3 loop spans 14 amino acids. Between the trimmed V and J ends, which lost 6 bases and 3 bases, there was a span of 13 bases. CDR1 MDHEN and CDR2 SYDVKM come from the germline V gene.

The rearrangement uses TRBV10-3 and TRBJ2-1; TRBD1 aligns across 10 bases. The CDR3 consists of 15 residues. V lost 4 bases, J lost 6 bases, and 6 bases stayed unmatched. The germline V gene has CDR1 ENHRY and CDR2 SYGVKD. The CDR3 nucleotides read TGTGCCATCAGTGTTGGGACAGGGGTGTTCAATGAGCAGTTCTTC. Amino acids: CAISVGTGVFNEQFF.

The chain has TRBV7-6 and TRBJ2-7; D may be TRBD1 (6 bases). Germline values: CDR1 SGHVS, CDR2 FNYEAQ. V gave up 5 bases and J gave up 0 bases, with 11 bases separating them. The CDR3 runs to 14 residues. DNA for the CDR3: TGTGCCAGCAGCATCCGGGACAACTCCTACGAGCAGTACTTC. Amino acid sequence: CASSIRDNSYEQYF.

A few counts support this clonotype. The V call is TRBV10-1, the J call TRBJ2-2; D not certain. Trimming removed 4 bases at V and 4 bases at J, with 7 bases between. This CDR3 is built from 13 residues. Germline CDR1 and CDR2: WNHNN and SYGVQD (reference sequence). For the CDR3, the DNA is TGCGCCAGCAGTGGACATACCACCGGGGAGCTGTTTTTT. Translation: CASSGHTTGELFF.

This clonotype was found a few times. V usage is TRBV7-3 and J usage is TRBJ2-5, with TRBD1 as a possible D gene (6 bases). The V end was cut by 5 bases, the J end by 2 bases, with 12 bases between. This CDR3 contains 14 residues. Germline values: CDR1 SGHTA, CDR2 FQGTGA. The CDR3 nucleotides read TGTGCCAGCAGCAGGGGGAACCGACAAGAGACCCAGTACTTC. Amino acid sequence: CASSRGNRQETQYF. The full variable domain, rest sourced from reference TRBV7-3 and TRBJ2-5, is GAGVSQTPSNKVTEKGKYVELRCDPISGHTALYWYRQSLGQGPEFLIYFQGTGAADDSGLPNDRFFAVRPEGSVSTLKIQRTERGDSAVYLCASSRGNRQETQYFGPGTRLLVL.

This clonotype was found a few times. The CDR3 region has the DNA TGTGCCAGCAGTTTCACAGGGCTGAATTCACCCCTCCACTTT. Encoded protein: CASSFTGLNSPLHF. The V gene is TRBV12-3 or TRBV12-4, the J gene TRBJ1-6; possibly TRBD1 for D (6 bases). V dropped 3 bases and J dropped 7 bases, with 10 bases sitting between them. This CDR3 spans 14 amino acids.

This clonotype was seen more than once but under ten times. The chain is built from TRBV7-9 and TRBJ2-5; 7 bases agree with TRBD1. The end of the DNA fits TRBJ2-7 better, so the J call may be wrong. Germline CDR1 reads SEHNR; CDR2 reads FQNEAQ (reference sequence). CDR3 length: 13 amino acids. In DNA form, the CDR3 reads TGTGCCAGCAGCGCAGGGACAGTTTACGAGCAGTACTTC. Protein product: CASSAGTVYEQYF.

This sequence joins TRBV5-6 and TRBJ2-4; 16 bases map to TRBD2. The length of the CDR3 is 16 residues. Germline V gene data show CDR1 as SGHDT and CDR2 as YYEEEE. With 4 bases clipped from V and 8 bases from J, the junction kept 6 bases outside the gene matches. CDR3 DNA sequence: TGTGCCAGCAGCGTAACCGGGACTAGCGGGGGGGACATTCAGTACTTC. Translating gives CASSVTGTSGGDIQYF.

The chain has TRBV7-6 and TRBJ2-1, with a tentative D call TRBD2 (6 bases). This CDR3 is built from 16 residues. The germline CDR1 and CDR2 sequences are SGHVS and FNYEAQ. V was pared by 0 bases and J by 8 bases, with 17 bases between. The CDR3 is CASSLAPPGALDEQFF. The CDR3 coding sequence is TGTGCCAGCAGCTTAGCGCCCCCGGGAGCTCTGGATGAGCAGTTCTTC.

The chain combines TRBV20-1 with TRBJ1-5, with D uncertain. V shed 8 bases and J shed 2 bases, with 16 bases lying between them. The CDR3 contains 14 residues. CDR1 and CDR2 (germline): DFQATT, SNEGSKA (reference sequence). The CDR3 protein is CSTQRFGGNQPQHF. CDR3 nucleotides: TGCAGTACCCAGCGATTCGGGGGCAATCAGCCCCAGCATTTT.

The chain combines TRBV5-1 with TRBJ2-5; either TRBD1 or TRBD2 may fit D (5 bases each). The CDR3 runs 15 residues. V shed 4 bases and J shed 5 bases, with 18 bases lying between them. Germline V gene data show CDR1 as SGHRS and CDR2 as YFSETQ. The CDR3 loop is CASSPYWDRGETQYF. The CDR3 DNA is TGCGCCAGCAGCCCATATTGGGACCGAGGGGAGACCCAGTACTTC.

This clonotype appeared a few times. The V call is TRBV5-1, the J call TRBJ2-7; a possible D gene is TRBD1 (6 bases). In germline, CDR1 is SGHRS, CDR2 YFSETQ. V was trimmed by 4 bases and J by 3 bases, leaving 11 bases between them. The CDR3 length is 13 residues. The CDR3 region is CASSRTDFYEQYF. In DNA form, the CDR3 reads TGCGCCAGCAGCCGGACAGATTTCTACGAGCAGTACTTC.

The CDR3 DNA reads as TGTGCCAGCGGGGCAAAGGGATCCGGCTACACCTTC. This sequence encodes CASGAKGSGYTF. The gene calls are TRBV3-1 and TRBJ1-2; D might be TRBD1 (5 bases). This CDR3 contains 12 residues. Germline assignment: CDR1 LGHDT and CDR2 YNNKEL (reference sequence). V lost 8 bases, J lost 8 bases, and 15 bases lay in between.

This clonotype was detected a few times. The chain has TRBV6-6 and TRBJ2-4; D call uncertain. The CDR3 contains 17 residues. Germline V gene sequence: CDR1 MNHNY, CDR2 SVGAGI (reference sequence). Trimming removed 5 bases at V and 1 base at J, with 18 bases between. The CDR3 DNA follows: TGTGCCAGCAGTCAGCCTGAAGGGCTCGGGGCCAAAAACATTCAGTACTTC. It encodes CASSQPEGLGAKNIQYF.

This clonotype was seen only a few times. The CDR3 sequence: CSAASGGEGGEQFF. In DNA form, the CDR3 reads TGCAGTGCCGCCTCAGGGGGAGAGGGGGGTGAGCAGTTCTTC. The chain uses TRBV20-1 and TRBJ2-1; tentative D call: TRBD1 (7 bases). The CDR3 has 14 residues. Germline CDR1 is DFQATT and CDR2 is SNEGSKA (reference sequence). V lost 6 bases, J lost 9 bases, and 21 bases lay in between.

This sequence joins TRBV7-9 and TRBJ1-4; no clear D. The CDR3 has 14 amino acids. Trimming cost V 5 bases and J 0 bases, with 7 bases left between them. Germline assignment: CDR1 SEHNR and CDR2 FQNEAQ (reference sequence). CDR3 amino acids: CASSHLATNEKLFF. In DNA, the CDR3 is TGTGCCAGCAGCCACCTTGCAACTAATGAAAAACTGTTTTTT.

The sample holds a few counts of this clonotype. CDR3 loop: CSPRGGGPETQYF. The DNA of the CDR3 is TGCAGCCCCCGAGGAGGGGGGCCGGAGACCCAGTACTTC. This rearrangement joins TRBV20-1 to TRBJ2-5; either TRBD1 or TRBD2 may supply D (6 bases each). CDR3 length: 13 residues. Germline CDR1 is DFQATT and CDR2 is SNEGSKA (reference sequence).

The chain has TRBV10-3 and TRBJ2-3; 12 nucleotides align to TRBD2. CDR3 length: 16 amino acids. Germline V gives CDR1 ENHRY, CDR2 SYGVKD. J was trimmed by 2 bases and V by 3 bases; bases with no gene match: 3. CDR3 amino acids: CAISETSGGSTDTQYF. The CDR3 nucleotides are TGTGCCATCAGTGAAACTAGCGGGGGGTCCACAGATACGCAGTATTTT.

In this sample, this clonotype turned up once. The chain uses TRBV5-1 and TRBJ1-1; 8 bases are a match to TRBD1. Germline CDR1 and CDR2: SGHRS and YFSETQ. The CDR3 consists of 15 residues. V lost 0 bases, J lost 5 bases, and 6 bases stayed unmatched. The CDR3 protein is CASSLVGRGLTEAFF. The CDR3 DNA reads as TGCGCCAGCAGCTTGGTCGGCAGGGGGCTTACTGAAGCTTTCTTT. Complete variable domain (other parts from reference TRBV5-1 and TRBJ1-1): KAGVTQTPRYLIKTRGQQVTLSCSPISGHRSVSWYQQTPGQGLQFLFEYFSETQRNKGNFPGRFSGRQFSNSRSEMNVSTLELGDSALYLCASSLVGRGLTEAFFGQGTRLTVV.

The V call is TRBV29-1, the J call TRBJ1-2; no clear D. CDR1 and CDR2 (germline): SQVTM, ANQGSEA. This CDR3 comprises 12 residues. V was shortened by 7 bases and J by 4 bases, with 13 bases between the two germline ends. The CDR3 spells CSASDGPYGYTF. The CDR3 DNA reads TGCAGCGCATCGGACGGACCCTATGGCTACACCTTC.

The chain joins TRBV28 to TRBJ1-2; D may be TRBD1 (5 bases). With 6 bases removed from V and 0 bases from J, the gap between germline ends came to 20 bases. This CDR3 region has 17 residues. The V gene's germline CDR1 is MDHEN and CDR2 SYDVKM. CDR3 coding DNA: TGTGCCAGCAGCAAAATCCCGATGACAGCTGCTAACTATGGCTACACCTTC. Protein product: CASSKIPMTAANYGYTF.

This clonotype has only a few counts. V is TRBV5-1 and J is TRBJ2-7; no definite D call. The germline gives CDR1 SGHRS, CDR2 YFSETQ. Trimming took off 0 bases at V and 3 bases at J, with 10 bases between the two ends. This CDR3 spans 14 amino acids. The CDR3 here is CASSLELTGYEQYF. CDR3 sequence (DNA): TGCGCCAGCAGCTTGGAGTTGACGGGCTACGAGCAGTACTTC.

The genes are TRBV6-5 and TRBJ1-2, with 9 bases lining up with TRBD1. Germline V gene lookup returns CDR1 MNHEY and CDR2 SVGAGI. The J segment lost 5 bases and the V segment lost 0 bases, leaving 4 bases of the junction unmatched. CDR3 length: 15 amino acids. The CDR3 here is CASSYSTGTGYGYTF. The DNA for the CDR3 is TGTGCCAGCAGTTACTCGACAGGGACAGGGTATGGCTACACCTTC.

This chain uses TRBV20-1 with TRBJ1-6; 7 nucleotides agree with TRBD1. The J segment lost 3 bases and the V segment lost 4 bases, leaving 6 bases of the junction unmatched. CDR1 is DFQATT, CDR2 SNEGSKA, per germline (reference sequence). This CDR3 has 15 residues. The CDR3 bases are TGCAGTGCTAACCAGGGACAGTTCTATAATTCACCCCTCCACTTT. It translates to CSANQGQFYNSPLHF.

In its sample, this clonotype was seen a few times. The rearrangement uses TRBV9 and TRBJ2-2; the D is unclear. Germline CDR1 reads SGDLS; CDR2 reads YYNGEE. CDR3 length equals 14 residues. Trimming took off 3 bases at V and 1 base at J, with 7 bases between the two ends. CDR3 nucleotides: TGTGCCAGCAGCGCCTACAAGAACACCGGGGAGCTGTTTTTT. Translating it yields CASSAYKNTGELFF. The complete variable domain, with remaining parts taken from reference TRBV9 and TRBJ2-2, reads DSGVTQTPKHLITATGQRVTLRCSPRSGDLSVYWYQQSLDQGLQFLIQYYNGEERAKGNILERFSAQQFPDLHSELNLSSLELGDSALYFCASSAYKNTGELFFGEGSRLTVL.

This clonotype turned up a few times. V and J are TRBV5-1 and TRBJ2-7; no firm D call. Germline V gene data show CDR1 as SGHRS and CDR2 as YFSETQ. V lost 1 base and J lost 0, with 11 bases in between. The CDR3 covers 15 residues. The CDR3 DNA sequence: TGCGCCAGCAGCTTGCGGCGGCCTAGCTCCTACGAGCAGTACTTC. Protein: CASSLRRPSSYEQYF.